One and the same sample provided the 30 T cell receptor beta chains below, sequenced in a study of CD8 T cells in Susac syndrome. When the RNA was reverse transcribed, random hexamers were used with an input of roughly 0.45 to 1 ug. In TCRdb, the immunoSEQ multiplex PCR reads were re-called with MiXCR into one record per CDR3 protein. The sample has 130,000 to 150,000 distinct CDR3 sequences; nearly 97% are singletons. Input material: CD4+ T cells from PBMCs. The source of these receptors is a human donor with Susac syndrome.

This chain joins TRBV4-1 and TRBJ2-7; TRBD2 agrees at 8 bases. The CDR3 sequence is 15 residues long. V lost 0 bases to trimming and J lost 4 bases; unmatched junction nucleotides: 5. Germline loops: CDR1 MGHRA, CDR2 YSYEKL. CDR3 DNA sequence: TGCGCCAGCAGCCAAGATTACCGGGAGGGGTACGAGCAGTACTTC. Protein: CASSQDYREGYEQYF.

The chain has TRBV29-1 and TRBJ2-1, with unresolved D. V was shortened by 4 bases and J by 3 bases, with 16 bases between the two germline ends. Germline CDR1 reads SQVTM; CDR2 reads ANQGSEA. There are 15 residues in the CDR3. CDR3 DNA sequence: TGCAGCGTTGCCCAGTCCCAAAGAGACTACAATGAGCAGTTCTTC. Protein product: CSVAQSQRDYNEQFF.

This clonotype has a single count. The chain links TRBV15 to TRBJ2-3; 14 bases map to TRBD2. CDR3 length: 15 residues. The trim removed 6 bases at V and 10 bases at J, leaving 9 bases unmatched. Germline loops: CDR1 LNHNV, CDR2 YYDKDF (reference sequence). The CDR3 nucleotides are TGTGCCACCAGGAACCCGGGACTAGCGGGGGCCGCGCAGTATTTT. Its translation is CATRNPGLAGAAQYF.

V gene TRBV12-3 or TRBV12-4 combines with J gene TRBJ1-2; D unclear. The CDR3 spans 14 residues. The ends were cut back, 4 bases at V and 5 bases at J, with 14 bases in the middle. The CDR3 region has the DNA TGTGCCAGCAGTTCTGGACCGGGAAAGTATGGCTACACCTTC. Translation: CASSSGPGKYGYTF.

The genes are TRBV9 and TRBJ2-2, with D uncertain. Germline V gene lookup returns CDR1 SGDLS and CDR2 YYNGEE. Trimming took 3 bases from V and 5 from J, leaving 5 bases between them. There are 12 residues in the CDR3. CDR3: CASSGNTGELFF. For the CDR3, the DNA is TGTGCCAGCAGCGGGAATACCGGGGAGCTGTTTTTT.

In its sample, this clonotype was seen once. The CDR3 DNA reads as TGTGCCAGCTCACCTAGACTAGCACAAGTCCACAATGAGCAGTTCTTC. The encoded protein is CASSPRLAQVHNEQFF. This chain uses TRBV18 with TRBJ2-1; 7 bases align to TRBD2. The ends lost 3 bases at V and 5 bases at J; junction bases unmatched: 10. From germline, CDR1 is KGHSH and CDR2 LQKENI. The CDR3 runs 16 residues.

The J gene is TRBJ2-7, the V gene TRBV24-1, with 7 positions matching TRBD1. V trimming: 7 bases; J trimming: 2 bases; junction bases outside the gene matches: 4. The V gene's germline CDR1 is KGHDR and CDR2 SFDVKD. The CDR3 contains 13 residues. CDR3 loop: CATSRDSPYEQYF. CDR3 coding DNA: TGTGCCACCAGCCGGGACAGTCCCTACGAGCAGTACTTC.

The rearrangement links TRBV18 to TRBJ2-5; D may be TRBD2 (5 bases). V gave up 3 bases and J gave up 5 bases, with 10 bases separating them. Per the germline V gene, CDR1 is KGHSH and CDR2 is LQKENI. This CDR3 has 13 residues. CDR3 amino acids: CASSPLARETQYF. Here the CDR3 DNA reads TGTGCCAGCTCACCTCTAGCACGGGAGACCCAGTACTTC.

The chain joins TRBV10-1 to TRBJ2-7, with 8 bases lining up with TRBD1. Germline V gene lookup returns CDR1 WNHNN and CDR2 SYGVQD (reference sequence). This CDR3 has 14 residues. Trimming cost V 4 bases and J 6 bases; bases outside gene matches: 8. CDR3 loop: CASSASGQGGEQYF. DNA of the CDR3: TGCGCCAGCAGTGCGTCCGGACAGGGCGGCGAGCAGTACTTC.

V is TRBV19 and J is TRBJ1-5, with 9 bases fitting TRBD1. The CDR3 runs to 16 residues. V lost 1 base and J lost 4; bases outside the gene matches: 5. The germline V gene encodes CDR1 LNHDA and CDR2 SQIVND (reference sequence). The CDR3: CASSIGGTGRNQPQHF. CDR3 nucleotide sequence: TGTGCCAGTAGTATAGGGGGGACAGGGAGAAATCAGCCCCAGCATTTT.

This chain uses TRBV20-1 with TRBJ1-5; the D gene is possibly TRBD1 (5 bases). The germline V and J ends were trimmed by 2 bases and 9 bases, with 14 bases remaining between them. The germline V gene encodes CDR1 DFQATT and CDR2 SNEGSKA (reference sequence). The CDR3 runs to 13 residues. The CDR3 coding sequence is TGCAGTGCTAGAAAAGGGGAGGCGCGGCCCCAGCATTTT. Encoded protein: CSARKGEARPQHF.

J is TRBJ1-2 and V is TRBV20-1, with no clear D. The CDR3 consists of 11 residues. Trimming took 2 bases from V and 8 from J, leaving 9 bases between them. CDR1 is DFQATT, CDR2 SNEGSKA, per germline (reference sequence). CDR3 sequence: CSARFGGGYTF. Here the CDR3 DNA reads TGCAGTGCTAGATTCGGTGGGGGCTACACCTTC.

The chain employs TRBV3-1 and TRBJ2-5, with TRBD1 as a possible D gene (6 bases). Germline CDR1 is LGHDT and CDR2 is YNNKEL (reference sequence). There are 14 residues in the CDR3. Trimming pared 4 bases from V and 5 bases from J, leaving 14 bases between. Here the CDR3 reads CASSPQVGAETQYF. CDR3 sequence (DNA): TGTGCCAGCAGCCCCCAGGTGGGGGCGGAGACCCAGTACTTC.

The chain carries TRBV7-2 and TRBJ2-2; D is unclear. V was pared by 5 bases and J by 3 bases, with 13 bases between. Germline values: CDR1 SGHTA, CDR2 FQGNSA. The CDR3 totals 15 residues. This chain's CDR3 is CASSPQAFYTGELFF. The CDR3 bases are TGTGCCAGCAGCCCCCAGGCCTTCTACACCGGGGAGCTGTTTTTT.

The rearrangement links TRBV4-1 to TRBJ2-1, with TRBD1 identical over 9 bases. This CDR3 is 17 amino acids long. V gave up 0 bases and J gave up 4 bases; unmatched junction bases: 7. Germline assignment: CDR1 MGHRA and CDR2 YSYEKL. The CDR3 loop is CASSQEGGTGSYNEQFF. In DNA form, the CDR3 reads TGCGCCAGCAGCCAAGAAGGCGGGACAGGGAGTTACAATGAGCAGTTCTTC.

This chain joins TRBV4-1 and TRBJ2-1; D might be TRBD2 (6 bases). Germline lookup yields CDR1 MGHRA and CDR2 YSYEKL. V was trimmed by 4 bases and J by 1 base, leaving 11 bases between them. There are 15 residues in the CDR3. CDR3 amino acids: CASSPGTSSYNEQFF. CDR3 bases: TGCGCCAGCAGCCCCGGGACTTCTTCCTACAATGAGCAGTTCTTC.

The chain is built from TRBV6-5 and TRBJ2-3; no firm D call. V was shortened by 0 bases and J by 0 bases, with 7 bases between the two germline ends. From germline, CDR1 is MNHEY and CDR2 SVGAGI. This CDR3 contains 15 residues. The CDR3 bases are TGTGCCAGCAGTTACTCTGACATAAGCACAGATACGCAGTATTTT. Translation: CASSYSDISTDTQYF.

The rearrangement uses TRBV18 and TRBJ2-3, with D unresolved. V lost 5 bases, J lost 1 base, and 4 bases lay in between. Per germline, CDR1 KGHSH and CDR2 LQKENI. This CDR3 is 12 amino acids long. The chain's CDR3 is CASSARTDTQYF. The CDR3 DNA is TGTGCCAGCTCAGCTCGCACAGATACGCAGTATTTT.

With regard to this clonotype: The junction departs from the called germline gene at one end, perhaps through a read error. The rearrangement links TRBV29-1 to TRBJ2-6, with D possibly being TRBD2 (6 bases). This CDR3 has 19 residues. Germline CDR1 SQVTM, CDR2 ANQGSEA. CDR3 sequence: CSIEDWPGVGNSGANVLTF. The DNA for the CDR3 is TGCAGCATTGAAGATTGGCCGGGAGTGGGGAACTCTGGGGCCAACGTCCTGACTTTC.

The rearrangement joins TRBV14 to TRBJ1-6; 7 bases are shared with TRBD1. This CDR3 spans 16 amino acids. Germline V CDR1 and CDR2: SGHDN, FVKESK. The J segment lost 2 bases and the V segment lost 4 bases, leaving 5 bases of the junction unmatched. In nucleotides, the CDR3 is TGTGCCAGCAGCCTAATGACAGGGACCTATAATTCACCCCTCCACTTT. Translated, it gives CASSLMTGTYNSPLHF.

The chain carries TRBV9 and TRBJ2-1, with TRBD2 matching 7 bases. Germline V gives CDR1 SGDLS, CDR2 YYNGEE. CDR3 size: 15 residues. Trimming cost V 0 bases and J 10 bases; bases outside gene matches: 10. CDR3 amino acids: CASSVALGGRSEQFF. The DNA for the CDR3 is TGTGCCAGCAGCGTAGCCCTTGGCGGGAGATCGGAGCAGTTCTTC. The whole variable domain, filled in from reference TRBV9 and TRBJ2-1, reads DSGVTQTPKHLITATGQRVTLRCSPRSGDLSVYWYQQSLDQGLQFLIQYYNGEERAKGNILERFSAQQFPDLHSELNLSSLELGDSALYFCASSVALGGRSEQFFGPGTRLTVL.

The rearrangement links TRBV6-5 to TRBJ1-4; D call uncertain. Trimming cost V 5 bases and J 6 bases, with 7 bases left between them. Germline V gene lookup returns CDR1 MNHEY and CDR2 SVGAGI. The CDR3 totals 12 residues. CDR3 coding DNA: TGTGCCAGCAGTGCTAGGGATGAAAAACTGTTTTTT. Its translation is CASSARDEKLFF.

The chain joins TRBV29-1 to TRBJ1-1, with D tentatively TRBD1 (6 bases). Germline CDR1 and CDR2: SQVTM and ANQGSEA. This CDR3 has 13 residues. V was clipped by 6 bases and J by 4 bases, with 15 bases between them. CDR3 nucleotides: TGCAGCGTCTCTCTGGGGGCTGGCACTGAAGCTTTCTTT. Its protein is CSVSLGAGTEAFF.

Remarks on this clonotype: One end of the junction fails to match germline, which may point to a read error. This chain links TRBV7-7 with TRBJ2-1; D remains ambiguous. The germline gives CDR1 SSHAT, CDR2 FNYEAQ (reference sequence). CDR3 length equals 13 residues. The CDR3 bases are TGTGCTAGCAGCTTAGTGTCGGCCGGTGAGCAGTTCTTC. Residues: CASSLVSAGEQFF.

This chain joins TRBV5-1 and TRBJ2-3; D might be TRBD1 or TRBD2, each matching 5 bases. The V end lost 5 bases, the J end lost 0 bases, and 16 bases lay between the germline ends. The CDR3 has 16 residues. Germline CDR1 reads SGHRS; CDR2 reads YFSETQ. CDR3 in amino acids: CASSSDGHASTDTQYF. CDR3 nucleotide sequence: TGCGCCAGCAGTAGCGACGGACACGCTAGCACAGATACGCAGTATTTT.

The chain has TRBV15 and TRBJ2-7, with a possible D match to TRBD2 (5 bases). V lost 0 bases and J lost 6, with 12 bases in between. The CDR3 runs to 14 residues. Looked up from germline, CDR1 is LNHNV and CDR2 is YYDKDF (reference sequence). In DNA form, the CDR3 reads TGTGCCACCAGCAGAGAAGGGAGAAGTAGCGAGCAGTACTTC. It translates to CATSREGRSSEQYF.

This clonotype was counted a few times. The chain employs TRBV5-6 and TRBJ1-2, with D uncertain. V lost 1 base to trimming and J lost 0 bases, with 1 base between them. CDR3 length: 12 residues. Germline V lookup: CDR1 SGHDT, CDR2 YYEEEE. The CDR3 loop is CASSLTNYGYTF. The CDR3 bases are TGTGCCAGCAGCTTGACTAACTATGGCTACACCTTC.

The sample holds a few counts of this clonotype. V usage is TRBV5-1 and J usage is TRBJ2-3, with TRBD2 matching 8 bases. J gave up 5 bases and V 7 bases, and 15 bases lay outside the gene matches. There are 16 residues in the CDR3. The V gene's germline CDR1 is SGHRS and CDR2 YFSETQ. The CDR3 DNA reads as TGCGCCAGCGGCCTCTCGGGACTAGAGTTCCTAGATACGCAGTATTTT. It translates to CASGLSGLEFLDTQYF.

The chain combines TRBV28 with TRBJ2-1, with 9 bases fitting TRBD2. Germline loops: CDR1 MDHEN, CDR2 SYDVKM. The CDR3 spans 14 residues. The V and J ends lost 6 bases and 8 bases, in that order; junction bases with no gene match: 8. CDR3 coding DNA: TGTGCCAGCAGATCCGGGACTAGCAGCGATGAGCAGTTCTTC. Protein product: CASRSGTSSDEQFF.

V and J are TRBV13 and TRBJ2-2, with 7 bases that match TRBD1. The V and J ends lost 5 bases and 8 bases, in that order; junction bases with no gene match: 8. Germline CDR1 PRHDT, CDR2 FYEKMQ (reference sequence). The CDR3 sequence is 14 residues long. The CDR3 is CASSQDNRGGELFF. The CDR3 coding sequence is TGTGCCAGCAGCCAAGACAACAGGGGTGGGGAGCTGTTTTTT.